These 32 T cell receptor beta chains share one sample of origin, sequenced in a study of blood T cell repertoires in COVID-19. Using immunoSEQ multiplex PCR, the repertoire was profiled, and TCRdb retains in-frame clones only, with some absent. The table shows some 130,000 clones, with 65% to 80% occurring only once. Sequences were obtained from peripheral blood. The receptors shown here come from a man in his sixties with acute or convalescent COVID-19.

In this sample, this clone turned up once. The chain links TRBV19 to TRBJ1-4; 10 nucleotides align to TRBD1. There are 16 residues in the CDR3. From germline, CDR1 is LNHDA and CDR2 SQIVND (reference sequence). V lost 5 bases and J lost 6; bases outside the gene matches: 9. The DNA for the CDR3 is TGTGCCAGTAGTGTTGAACCGGGACAGGGGTATGAAAAACTGTTTTTT. It is translated as CASSVEPGQGYEKLFF.

In its sample, this clone was seen many times. The chain combines TRBV6-5 with TRBJ1-2; TRBD1 matches at 8 bases. V dropped 11 bases and J dropped 8; count of bases not matched to a gene: 10. The CDR3 covers 12 residues. Germline V gene sequence: CDR1 MNHEY, CDR2 SVGAGI. CDR3 nucleotide sequence: TGTGCCTCGGGCAGGGGGCTTGGAGGCTACACCTTC. Translation: CASGRGLGGYTF.

A word on this clone: Other DNA sequences in this specimen translate into the identical CDR3. V and J are TRBV28 and TRBJ1-2; no firm D call. V was trimmed by 4 bases and J by 5 bases, leaving 5 bases between them. CDR1 is MDHEN, CDR2 SYDVKM, per germline. The CDR3 has 11 residues. CDR3 protein: CASSSVYGYTF. The CDR3 DNA is TGTGCCAGCAGTTCGGTTTATGGCTACACCTTC.

The chain combines TRBV19 with TRBJ2-5; TRBD1 might be the D (7 bases). CDR3 length: 15 amino acids. V lost 5 bases and J 5 bases, leaving 18 bases between the germline ends. Germline lookup yields CDR1 LNHDA and CDR2 SQIVND (reference sequence). CDR3 sequence: CASSSTGRIIETQYF. CDR3 nucleotide sequence: TGTGCCAGTAGTTCGACAGGGAGGATCATTGAGACCCAGTACTTC.

This clone was seen only a few times. J is TRBJ2-1 and V is TRBV24-1, with D possibly being TRBD2 (5 bases). This CDR3 is built from 15 residues. CDR1 and CDR2 (germline): KGHDR, SFDVKD. Deletions cut 3 bases from V and 6 bases from J, with 14 bases between. The CDR3 sequence is CATSDQNLRGNEQFF. CDR3 in DNA: TGTGCCACCAGTGATCAGAATCTCCGGGGCAATGAGCAGTTCTTC.

This clone was seen more than once but under ten times. This rearrangement joins TRBV6-5 to TRBJ2-7, with a tentative D call TRBD2 (5 bases). CDR3 length: 15 residues. V lost 0 bases and J lost 2, with 11 bases in between. Germline CDR1 and CDR2: MNHEY and SVGAGI. CDR3 sequence reads: CASSYSTGSAYEQYF. For the CDR3, the DNA is TGTGCCAGCAGTTACTCGACGGGATCAGCCTACGAGCAGTACTTC.

V is TRBV25-1 and J is TRBJ1-2; D gene ambiguous. Between the trimmed V and J ends, which lost 4 bases and 5 bases, there was a span of 8 bases. The CDR3 runs to 12 residues. The germline gives CDR1 MGHDK, CDR2 SYGVNS. The CDR3 bases are TGTGCCAGCAGTGCGACTCAGTATGGCTACACCTTC. It specifies CASSATQYGYTF.

The chain has TRBV5-1 and TRBJ1-1; 8 bases match TRBD1. V shed 6 bases and J 4 bases; nucleotides not matched to a gene: 14. This CDR3 region has 16 residues. The germline CDR1 and CDR2 sequences are SGHRS and YFSETQ. CDR3 in DNA: TGCGCCAGCACCCTGGGGCCCCAGGGGGCGAGCACTGAAGCTTTCTTT. Translating gives CASTLGPQGASTEAFF.

This chain joins TRBV5-1 and TRBJ1-1; 9 bases are a match to TRBD1. Germline V lookup: CDR1 SGHRS, CDR2 YFSETQ. The CDR3 contains 15 residues. With 4 bases clipped from V and 2 bases from J, the junction kept 6 bases outside the gene matches. For the CDR3, the DNA is TGCGCCAGCAGCAAAGAGGGACAGGGTAACACTGAAGCTTTCTTT. Protein product: CASSKEGQGNTEAFF.

The rearrangement joins TRBV7-2 to TRBJ2-1, with 7 bases fitting TRBD1. The V gene's germline CDR1 is SGHTA and CDR2 FQGNSA. The V gene end was trimmed by 5 bases and the J gene end by 4 bases; junction bases not matched to a gene: 8. This CDR3 is built from 15 residues. The CDR3 coding sequence is TGTGCCAGCAGCCGTTACAGGGGACAATACAATGAGCAGTTCTTC. This translates into CASSRYRGQYNEQFF. Full variable domain (outside the CDR3, taken from reference TRBV7-2 and TRBJ2-1): GAGVSQSPSNKVTEKGKDVELRCDPISGHTALYWYRQSLGQGLEFLIYFQGNSAPDKSGLPSDRFSAERTGGSVSTLTIQRTQQEDSAVYLCASSRYRGQYNEQFFGPGTRLTVL.

This clone was detected only once. V and J are TRBV6-5 and TRBJ2-2; TRBD2 matches at 10 bases. J gave up 5 bases and V 6 bases, and 3 bases lay outside the gene matches. The CDR3 contains 14 residues. Germline V CDR1 and CDR2: MNHEY, SVGAGI. The CDR3 bases are TGTGCCAGCAGCTTGACTAGCGGGACCGGGGAGCTGTTTTTT. Protein: CASSLTSGTGELFF.

V gene TRBV19 combines with J gene TRBJ2-1; possible D gene TRBD1, 6 bases. The V gene lost 3 bases and the J gene lost 2 bases, with 14 bases spanning the gap. Germline V CDR1 and CDR2: LNHDA, SQIVND (reference sequence). CDR3 size: 16 residues. This CDR3 reads CASSIGRGGPYNEQFF. The DNA of the CDR3 is TGTGCCAGTAGTATCGGCAGAGGGGGTCCCTACAATGAGCAGTTCTTC.

V gene TRBV10-3 combines with J gene TRBJ1-1, with TRBD1 matching 9 bases. This CDR3 has 13 amino acids. From germline, CDR1 is ENHRY and CDR2 SYGVKD. The J segment lost 3 bases and the V segment lost 5 bases, leaving 1 base of the junction unmatched. In nucleotides, the CDR3 is TGTGCCATCAGTAGGACAGGGGACACTGAAGCTTTCTTT. Its protein product is CAISRTGDTEAFF.

This clone was counted at least ten times. V usage is TRBV19 and J usage is TRBJ2-3; TRBD2 aligns across 9 bases. The germline V gene encodes CDR1 LNHDA and CDR2 SQIVND (reference sequence). This CDR3 spans 15 amino acids. Trimming removed 6 bases from V and 3 bases from J; junction bases left unmatched: 7. The CDR3 nucleotides are TGTGCCAGTAGCAATATAGCGGGAGTGACAGATACGCAGTATTTT. Protein sequence: CASSNIAGVTDTQYF.

J is TRBJ2-7 and V is TRBV28, with TRBD1 matching 9 bases. Germline V CDR1 and CDR2: MDHEN, SYDVKM. The CDR3 contains 15 residues. Germline trimming cut 5 bases from V and 3 bases from J; bases unmatched to any gene: 8. DNA of the CDR3: TGTGCCAGCAGTCAAAACAGGGGGCCTATCTACGAGCAGTACTTC. Encoded protein: CASSQNRGPIYEQYF.

The rearrangement links TRBV7-2 to TRBJ1-5; D remains ambiguous. The CDR3 extends over 14 amino acids. Trimming pared 1 base from V and 5 bases from J, leaving 9 bases between. Germline V CDR1 and CDR2: SGHTA, FQGNSA. The CDR3 coding sequence is TGTGCCAGCAGCTTAGGCGGGTCGTATCAGCCCCAGCATTTT. This sequence encodes CASSLGGSYQPQHF.

This chain links TRBV5-3 with TRBJ1-1, with 7 nucleotides matching TRBD1. TRBV5-3 is marked as an open reading frame, function uncertain. V lost 4 bases to trimming and J lost 5 bases; unmatched junction nucleotides: 8. The CDR3 totals 14 residues. The DNA for the CDR3 is TGTGCCAGAAGCAAGGAGGGGGCAGGTACTGAAGCTTTCTTT. Its protein is CARSKEGAGTEAFF.

This chain uses TRBV19 with TRBJ2-1, with 14 bases fitting TRBD2. Germline V gene data show CDR1 as LNHDA and CDR2 as SQIVND (reference sequence). The J segment lost 7 bases and the V segment lost 3 bases, leaving 14 bases of the junction unmatched. This CDR3 comprises 19 residues. CDR3 residues: CASSMFGSGTSGSRNEQFF. CDR3 DNA sequence: TGTGCCAGTAGTATGTTCGGATCCGGGACTAGCGGGAGCAGGAATGAGCAGTTCTTC.

The chain is built from TRBV9 and TRBJ2-6, with unresolved D. Between the trimmed V and J ends, which lost 3 bases and 0 bases, there was a span of 16 bases. This CDR3 spans 18 amino acids. Germline loops: CDR1 SGDLS, CDR2 YYNGEE. The CDR3 loop reads CASSDPGSKLSGANVLTF. CDR3 DNA sequence: TGTGCCAGCAGCGATCCCGGGTCCAAACTCTCTGGGGCCAACGTCCTGACTTTC.

Only a few counts were recorded for this clone. V and J are TRBV7-2 and TRBJ2-7, with 9 bases that match TRBD2. Germline CDR1 reads SGHTA; CDR2 reads FQGNSA. This CDR3 has 14 residues. With 1 base clipped from V and 4 bases from J, the junction kept 2 bases outside the gene matches. As DNA, the CDR3 is TGTGCCAGCAGCTTAGATGCGGGAGGGTACGAGCAGTACTTC. Translating gives CASSLDAGGYEQYF.

This clone was seen a single time. This chain connects TRBV28 to TRBJ1-5; D is unresolved. Germline CDR1 is MDHEN and CDR2 is SYDVKM. V lost 7 bases to trimming and J lost 11 bases, with 21 bases between them. CDR3 size: 14 residues. CDR3 residues: CASTPRPGIMTQHF. CDR3 bases: TGTGCCAGCACCCCCCGGCCAGGTATCATGACCCAGCATTTT. Filled out from reference TRBV28 and TRBJ1-5, the complete variable domain reads DVKVTQSSRYLVKRTGEKVFLECVQDMDHENMFWYRQDPGLGLRLIYFSYDVKMKEKGDIPEGYSVSREKKERFSLILESASTNQTSMYLCASTPRPGIMTQHFGDGTRLSIL.

The CDR3 loop is CATSRDRSYEQYF. CDR3 in DNA: TGTGCCACCAGCAGAGATCGGAGCTACGAGCAGTACTTC. The chain joins TRBV15 to TRBJ2-7; no reliable D call. The CDR3 runs to 13 residues. V dropped 0 bases and J dropped 3 bases, with 6 bases sitting between them. The germline V gene encodes CDR1 LNHNV and CDR2 YYDKDF (reference sequence).

The genes are TRBV29-1 and TRBJ1-1; D may be TRBD1 (6 bases). V lost 2 bases and J lost 10, with 14 bases in between. The V gene's germline CDR1 is SQVTM and CDR2 ANQGSEA. The CDR3 has 12 residues. CDR3 bases: TGCAGCGTTGAAAAAGGGGGGGGCCGAGCTTTCTTT. Encoded protein: CSVEKGGGRAFF.

The gene calls are TRBV23-1 and TRBJ1-4; TRBD1 aligns across 7 bases. TRBV23-1 belongs to the ORF category, with a function that is uncertain. J lost 1 base, V lost 10 bases, and 3 bases had no gene match. This CDR3 is built from 13 residues. The CDR3: CATPGGTNEKLFF. The DNA of the CDR3 is TGCGCCACCCCAGGGGGAACTAATGAAAAACTGTTTTTT.

V is TRBV7-9 and J is TRBJ1-2, with D perhaps matching TRBD1 (5 bases). The V gene's germline CDR1 is SEHNR and CDR2 FQNEAQ (reference sequence). The V end lost 1 base, the J end lost 8 bases, and 11 bases lay between the germline ends. The CDR3 is made up of 13 amino acids. The DNA of the CDR3 is TGTGCCAGCAGCTTAGACGGGGGAATAGGCTACACCTTC. Amino acids: CASSLDGGIGYTF.

The chain carries TRBV5-5 and TRBJ2-5, with 10 bases matching TRBD1. J lost 1 base, V lost 0 bases, and 9 bases had no gene match. The CDR3 has 18 residues. CDR1 and CDR2 (germline): SGHKS, YYEKEE (reference sequence). The CDR3 protein is CASSLGFGTGDIQETQYF. Here the CDR3 DNA reads TGTGCCAGCAGCTTGGGGTTTGGGACAGGGGATATCCAAGAGACCCAGTACTTC.

The chain employs TRBV4-3 and TRBJ2-7, with D unresolved. Germline CDR1 reads LGHNA; CDR2 reads YSLEER. The CDR3 totals 14 residues. Trimming shortened V by 9 bases and J by 0 bases, and 15 bases separated the two germline ends. CDR3 residues: CASRGDLNSYEQYF. In DNA form, the CDR3 reads TGCGCCAGTAGAGGAGACCTAAACTCCTACGAGCAGTACTTC.

V gene TRBV4-3 combines with J gene TRBJ1-1, with 7 bases fitting TRBD1. CDR1 LGHNA and CDR2 YSLEER come from the germline V gene. Trimming took 1 base from V and 7 from J; bases not matched to a gene: 9. There are 15 residues in the CDR3. In DNA, the CDR3 is TGCGCCAGCAGCCAAGCACTAGTGGCAGGGGGTGAAGCTTTCTTT. Protein: CASSQALVAGGEAFF.

The chain carries TRBV27 and TRBJ1-2; D call uncertain. Trimming left V 4 bases short and J 4 bases short, with 10 bases between. CDR1 is MNHEY and CDR2 is SMNVEV in the germline V gene (reference sequence). This CDR3 is 13 amino acids long. The CDR3 protein is CASSSQVGYGYTF. The CDR3 DNA reads TGTGCCAGCAGTTCCCAGGTTGGCTATGGCTACACCTTC.

V usage is TRBV7-8 and J usage is TRBJ1-4; 9 bases are a match to TRBD1. Losses at the gene ends were 5 bases for V and 8 bases for J; bases not matched to a gene: 15. Germline V gene lookup returns CDR1 SGHVS and CDR2 FQNEAQ. This CDR3 spans 17 amino acids. As DNA, the CDR3 is TGTGCCAGCAGCCCTTTAATCGTGGACAGGGGAAGGGAAAAACTGTTTTTT. Translation: CASSPLIVDRGREKLFF.

The V gene is TRBV6-6, the J gene TRBJ1-1; no firm D call. Germline CDR1 and CDR2: MNHNY and SVGAGI (reference sequence). This CDR3 is built from 14 residues. V was clipped by 3 bases and J by 3 bases, with 11 bases between them. The CDR3 loop reads CASSYAQPHTEAFF. The CDR3 nucleotides read TGTGCCAGCAGTTATGCACAGCCACACACTGAAGCTTTCTTT.

In this sample, this clone turned up once. The rearrangement links TRBV28 to TRBJ1-2; D remains unclear. V was trimmed by 2 bases and J by 7 bases, leaving 17 bases between them. From germline, CDR1 is MDHEN and CDR2 SYDVKM. CDR3 size: 15 residues. DNA for the CDR3: TGTGCCAGCAGTTTAAGTGCGGGTCGTACGGGTGGCTACACCTTC. Its translation: CASSLSAGRTGGYTF.